Shown below are 10 T cell receptor beta chains from a single sample sequenced in a study of blood T cell repertoires in COVID-19. Assay: immunoSEQ multiplex PCR; the TCRdb copy retains only in-frame clones and omits some. The sample has around 140,000 clones, roughly four fifths seen once; the top ten hold roughly 2.2%. Sequenced sample: PBMCs or T cells enriched from blood (not recorded which). These receptors originate from a man aged 35-49 years with acute COVID-19.

J is TRBJ2-5 and V is TRBV7-9; D is possibly TRBD1 (5 bases). Per the germline V gene, CDR1 is SEHNR and CDR2 is FQNEAQ (reference sequence). The CDR3 extends over 13 amino acids. The V and J ends lost 5 bases and 1 base respectively, with 8 bases between them. The CDR3 loop reads CASSLRVQETQYF. CDR3 DNA sequence: TGTGCCAGCAGCCTCAGGGTCCAAGAGACCCAGTACTTC.

This rearrangement joins TRBV18 to TRBJ1-6, with TRBD1 matching over 9 bases. This CDR3 has 14 amino acids. Looked up from germline, CDR1 is KGHSH and CDR2 is LQKENI. Trimming at V came to 4 bases and at J to 10 bases, leaving 5 bases not matched to a gene. This CDR3 is CASSLGQGQSPLHF. For the CDR3, the DNA is TGTGCCAGCTCACTCGGACAGGGGCAATCACCCCTCCACTTT. The whole variable domain, remainder taken from reference TRBV18 and TRBJ1-6, is NAGVMQNPRHLVRRRGQEARLRCSPMKGHSHVYWYRQLPEEGLKFMVYLQKENIIDESGMPKERFSAEFPKEGPSILRIQQVVRGDSAAYFCASSLGQGQSPLHFGNGTRLTVT.

This chain uses TRBV5-1 with TRBJ2-2; D uncertain. Germline lookup yields CDR1 SGHRS and CDR2 YFSETQ. V was shortened by 1 base and J by 0 bases, with 10 bases between the two germline ends. The CDR3 totals 16 residues. For the CDR3, the DNA is TGCGCCAGCAGCTTGAATGTAATAACGAACACCGGGGAGCTGTTTTTT. Translating gives CASSLNVITNTGELFF.

The CDR3 region is CASSRVQGATEAFF. CDR3 nucleotides: TGTGCCAGCAGCCGCGTTCAGGGGGCTACTGAAGCTTTCTTT. The chain links TRBV3-1 (or the pseudogene TRBV3-2) to TRBJ1-1; TRBD1 aligns across 8 bases. CDR3 length equals 14 residues. Germline CDR1 LGHDT, CDR2 YNNKEL (reference sequence). The junction had 6 bases not matched to a gene; V was cut back by 4 bases and J by 5 bases.

The V call is TRBV11-3, the J call TRBJ2-2; 15 nucleotides match TRBD2. The CDR3 has 16 residues. CDR1 is SGHNT and CDR2 is YENEEA in the germline V gene. V was pared by 6 bases and J by 5 bases, with 4 bases of the junction left unmatched. The CDR3, as DNA: TGTGCCAGCAGTGTTGGACTAGCGGGAGGGACCGGGGAGCTGTTTTTT. This gives the protein CASSVGLAGGTGELFF.

This clone was detected a few times. This chain joins TRBV28 and TRBJ1-4, with 7 bases aligning to TRBD1. With 8 bases clipped from V and 8 bases from J, the junction kept 11 bases outside the gene matches. This CDR3 region has 14 residues. Germline-derived CDR1 and CDR2 are MDHEN and SYDVKM. This chain's CDR3 is CASGDSSLAEKLFF. CDR3 sequence (DNA): TGTGCCAGCGGGGACAGTTCCCTGGCAGAAAAACTGTTTTTT.

V is TRBV5-1 and J is TRBJ1-3; 8 bases line up with TRBD1. The germline V gene encodes CDR1 SGHRS and CDR2 YFSETQ. This CDR3 has 14 amino acids. Trimming took 5 bases from V and 4 from J; bases not matched to a gene: 5. CDR3 DNA: TGCGCCAGCAGGAAGACAGGGGAAGGAAACACCATATATTTT. Translation gives CASRKTGEGNTIYF.

The chain recombines TRBV6-6 with TRBJ2-5; TRBD1 might be the D (7 bases). Trimming cost V 6 bases and J 7 bases, with 12 bases left between them. The CDR3 runs 12 residues. In germline, CDR1 is MNHNY, CDR2 SVGAGI (reference sequence). CDR3 DNA sequence: TGTGCCAGCAGCCCGCAGGGGGGGACCCAGTACTTC. Its protein product is CASSPQGGTQYF.

The rearrangement links TRBV27 to TRBJ2-7; 7 positions match TRBD2. CDR3 size: 14 residues. Germline lookup yields CDR1 MNHEY and CDR2 SMNVEV (reference sequence). Unmatched junction bases numbered 10, after V lost 8 bases and J lost 3 bases. Here the CDR3 reads CASSVGGVIYEQYF. The DNA of the CDR3 is TGTGCCAGCTCGGTGGGGGGGGTGATCTACGAGCAGTACTTC.

This sequence joins TRBV19 and TRBJ1-1; D unclear. Germline CDR1 LNHDA, CDR2 SQIVND (reference sequence). The CDR3 contains 13 residues. The V and J ends lost 5 bases and 0 bases respectively, with 7 bases between them. CDR3: CASSVLMNTEAFF. CDR3 in DNA: TGTGCCAGTAGTGTACTCATGAACACTGAAGCTTTCTTT.